Below, 9 T cell receptor beta chains from the same sample are listed, as sequenced in a study of T cell responses to AZD1222 COVID-19 vaccine. Data came from immunoSEQ multiplex PCR; TCRdb stores just in-frame clones and leaves some out. Found here are more than 110,000 clones, less than 95% of them singletons; the top ten hold around 2.8%. Sequencing used peripheral blood, obtained on day 0 of AZD1222 vaccination. The receptors come from an adult in good health.

The chain couples TRBV4-2 to TRBJ1-1, with 7 positions matching TRBD1. This CDR3 spans 13 amino acids. Germline CDR1 is LGHNA and CDR2 is YNFKEQ. Unmatched junction bases numbered 4, after V lost 5 bases and J lost 4 bases. The CDR3 sequence: CASSSQGGTEAFF. The CDR3 DNA is TGTGCCAGCAGCTCCCAGGGGGGCACTGAAGCTTTCTTT.

The chain carries TRBV6-2 or TRBV6-3 and TRBJ1-5; D not resolved. V was trimmed by 4 bases and J by 7 bases, leaving 14 bases between them. Germline V gene sequence: CDR1 MNHEY, CDR2 SVGEGT. CDR3 length equals 14 residues. This CDR3 is CASSSARVRQPQHF. The CDR3 DNA is TGTGCCAGCAGTTCTGCGAGGGTACGACAGCCCCAGCATTTT.

The J gene is TRBJ1-1, the V gene TRBV5-1; possibly TRBD1 for D (5 bases). The V gene lost 0 bases and the J gene lost 5 bases, with 8 bases spanning the gap. The CDR3 runs to 13 residues. Germline V lookup: CDR1 SGHRS, CDR2 YFSETQ. CDR3 DNA sequence: TGCGCCAGCAGCTTGGAACCAGGGACTGAAGCTTTCTTT. Its translation: CASSLEPGTEAFF.

The table lists this clone with a few counts. This sequence joins TRBV28 and TRBJ1-1, with D tentatively TRBD1 (5 bases). CDR1 is MDHEN and CDR2 is SYDVKM in the germline V gene. The CDR3 sequence is 12 residues long. V was trimmed by 6 bases and J by 4 bases, leaving 9 bases between them. The CDR3 sequence is CASSRGGTEAFF. CDR3 bases: TGTGCCAGCAGCCGGGGGGGCACTGAAGCTTTCTTT.

This clone has just one count. The rearrangement joins TRBV11-3 to TRBJ1-2; perhaps TRBD1 as D (6 bases). Germline V gene lookup returns CDR1 SGHNT and CDR2 YENEEA. Trimming took 5 bases from V and 8 from J, leaving 18 bases between them. This CDR3 is built from 14 residues. CDR3 nucleotides: TGTGCCAGCAGCATAGGACAGCCTAGGAGCGGCTACACCTTC. This translates into CASSIGQPRSGYTF. Full variable domain (outside the CDR3, taken from reference TRBV11-3 and TRBJ1-2): EAGVVQSPRYKIIEKKQPVAFWCNPISGHNTLYWYLQNLGQGPELLIRYENEEAVDDSQLPKDRFSAERLKGVDSTLKIQPAELGDSAVYLCASSIGQPRSGYTFGSGTRLTVV.

V gene TRBV7-9 combines with J gene TRBJ1-2, with TRBD1 matching 7 bases. With V trimmed by 5 bases and J by 8 bases, 17 bases remained unmatched. The length of the CDR3 is 16 residues. Germline CDR1 reads SEHNR; CDR2 reads FQNEAQ (reference sequence). CDR3 DNA sequence: TGTGCCAGCAGCCGATCACAGGGGAAAGGTACTAAAGGCTACACCTTC. It is translated as CASSRSQGKGTKGYTF. The variable domain in full, with the rest retrieved from reference TRBV7-9 and TRBJ1-2, is DTGVSQNPRHKITKRGQNVTFRCDPISEHNRLYWYRQTLGQGPEFLTYFQNEAQLEKSRLLSDRFSAERPKGSFSTLEIQRTEQGDSAMYLCASSRSQGKGTKGYTFGSGTRLTVV.

In its sample, this clone was seen once. The rearrangement joins TRBV5-1 to TRBJ2-5; TRBD2 agrees at 8 bases. In germline, CDR1 is SGHRS, CDR2 YFSETQ. Trimming at V came to 4 bases and at J to 2 bases, leaving 13 bases not matched to a gene. The length of the CDR3 is 17 residues. CDR3 residues: CASSDERGSGNQETQYF. DNA for the CDR3: TGCGCCAGCAGCGATGAGCGGGGGAGTGGAAATCAAGAGACCCAGTACTTC.

The chain recombines TRBV4-1 with TRBJ1-3; D is uncertain. CDR3 length equals 14 residues. Germline assignment: CDR1 MGHRA and CDR2 YSYEKL. V was trimmed by 2 bases and J by 0 bases, leaving 5 bases between them. CDR3 sequence (DNA): TGCGCCAGCAGCCAACGGTCCTCTGGAAACACCATATATTTT. Translation: CASSQRSSGNTIYF.

This rearrangement joins TRBV18 to TRBJ2-1; 8 bases agree with TRBD2. J was trimmed by 0 bases and V by 5 bases; bases with no gene match: 6. The CDR3 is 16 amino acids. Germline CDR1 KGHSH, CDR2 LQKENI. CDR3 bases: TGTGCCAGCTCATCGCGAAGCGGGGGCTCCTACAATGAGCAGTTCTTC. Its protein product is CASSSRSGGSYNEQFF.